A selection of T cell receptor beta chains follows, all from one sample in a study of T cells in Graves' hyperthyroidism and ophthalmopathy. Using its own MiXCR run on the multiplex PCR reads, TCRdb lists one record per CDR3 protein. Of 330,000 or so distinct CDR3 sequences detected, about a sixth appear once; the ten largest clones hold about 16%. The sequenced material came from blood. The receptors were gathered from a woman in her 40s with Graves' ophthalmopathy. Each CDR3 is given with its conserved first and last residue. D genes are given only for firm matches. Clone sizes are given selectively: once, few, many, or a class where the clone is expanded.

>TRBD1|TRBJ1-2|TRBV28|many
TGTGCCAGCAGTCTTTTCGACAGGGATTATGGCTACACCTTC
CASSLFDRDYGYTF
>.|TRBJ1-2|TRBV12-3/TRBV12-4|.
TGTGCCAGCTCACCCGCGGGGGGGATCGGCTACACCTTC
CASSPAGGIGYTF
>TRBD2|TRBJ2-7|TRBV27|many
TGTGCCAGCAGCCCTCCCGGCGGGAGGGGAACCTACGAGCAGTACTTC
CASSPPGGRGTYEQYF
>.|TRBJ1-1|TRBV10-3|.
TGTGCCATCAGAGGGGTCCGGATGAACACTGAAGCTTTCTTT
CAIRGVRMNTEAFF
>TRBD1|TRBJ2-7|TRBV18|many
TGTGCCAGCTCACCACCAGGGACAGGGACGTACGAGCAGTACTTC
CASSPPGTGTYEQYF
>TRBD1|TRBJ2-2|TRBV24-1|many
TGTGCCACCAGTGATTTTGGGGGACAGGGGGGCACCGGGGAGCTGTTTTTT
CATSDFGGQGGTGELFF
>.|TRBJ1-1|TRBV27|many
TGTGCCAGCAGTTTATCGTACATGAACACTGAAGCTTTCTTT
CASSLSYMNTEAFF
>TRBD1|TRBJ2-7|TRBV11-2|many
TGTGCCAGCGGATGGACAGGGGTATCCTACGAGCAGTACTTC
CASGWTGVSYEQYF
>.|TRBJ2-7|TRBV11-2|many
TGTGCCAGCAGCTTTACCGTAGCGGCTACCCCTCTCGAGCAGTACTTC
CASSFTVAATPLEQYF
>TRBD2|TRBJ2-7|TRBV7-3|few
TGTGCCAGCAGCCCCCAGGGACTAGCCGGAGGCGAGCAGTACTTC
CASSPQGLAGGEQYF
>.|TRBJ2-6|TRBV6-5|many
TGTGCCAGCAGTTACGGCTCTGGGGCCAACGTCCTGACTTTC
CASSYGSGANVLTF
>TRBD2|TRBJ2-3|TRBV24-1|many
TGTGCCACCAGTGAGCTGACTAGCGGGATCTCAGATACGCAGTATTTT
CATSELTSGISDTQYF
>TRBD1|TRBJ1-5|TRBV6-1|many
TGTGCCAGCAGTGACAGGACAGGACATAGCAATCAGCCCCAGCATTTT
CASSDRTGHSNQPQHF
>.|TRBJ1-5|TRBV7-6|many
TGTGCCAGCAGCCCAGAGGCAGGGTATAGTCAGCCCCAGCATTTT
CASSPEAGYSQPQHF
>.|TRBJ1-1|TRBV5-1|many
TGCGCCAGCAGCTTTGAATATTCCACTGAAGCTTTCTTT
CASSFEYSTEAFF
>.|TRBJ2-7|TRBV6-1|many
TGTGCCAGCAGTCTTCAGGGTTACCCCCGAACTGACGAGCAGTACTTC
CASSLQGYPRTDEQYF
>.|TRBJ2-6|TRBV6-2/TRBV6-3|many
TGTGCCAGCAGTTACCCCAGGGGTTCCTCTGGGGCCAACGTCCTGACTTTC
CASSYPRGSSGANVLTF
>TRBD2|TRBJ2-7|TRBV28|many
TGTGCCAGCAGTTTAGCTAGCGGGATTCCTACCGAGCAGTACTTC
CASSLASGIPTEQYF
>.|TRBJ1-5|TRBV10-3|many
TGTGCCACCCGGCGAGGGGATAGCAATCAGCCCCAGCATTTT
CATRRGDSNQPQHF
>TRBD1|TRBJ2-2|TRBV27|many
TGTGCCAGCAGTCCCCGACAGGGAATGGGCACCGGGGAGCTGTTTTTT
CASSPRQGMGTGELFF
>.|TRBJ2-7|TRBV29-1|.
TGCAGCGTTGTGACCCCGTACGAGCAGTACTTC
CSVVTPYEQYF
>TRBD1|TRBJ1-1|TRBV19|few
TGTGCCAGTAGGACAGGGGTCGGAACTGAAGCTTTCTTT
CASRTGVGTEAFF